A selection of T cell receptor beta chains follows, all from one sample in a study of cytomegalovirus exposure and HLA in healthy donors. This table comes from immunoSEQ multiplex PCR, and its TCRdb copy is limited to in-frame clones, with some not included. The table for this sample gives almost 45,000 clones. The sequenced sample consisted of PBMCs. Receptors originate from a male donor in good health and CMV-seronegative. The CDR3 runs from the conserved cysteine through the conserved F or W. The D gene is left open where the match is weak.

V,J,D,length,CDR3
TRBV25-1,TRBJ2-5,TRBD1,15,CASSGTGTGPETQYF
TRBV6-6,TRBJ2-5,TRBD2,15,CASTGQTSGRETQYF
TRBV6-1,TRBJ2-1,TRBD2,14,CASSEGTSGNEQFF
TRBV18,TRBJ2-5,TRBD1,15,CASSRDRDIQETQYF
TRBV5-6,TRBJ1-2,.,18,CATSLEGGWDNRARGYTF
TRBV19,TRBJ2-4,TRBD2,15,CASSIGEAGGNIQYF
TRBV29-1,TRBJ2-3,.,14,CSVSGKSSTDTQYF
TRBV6-5,TRBJ2-7,.,14,CASTKGGRKDEQYF
TRBV7-9,TRBJ2-7,TRBD1,14,CASRGQGLTYEQYF
TRBV30,TRBJ2-7,TRBD2,11,CACGGRYEQYF
TRBV27,TRBJ2-7,TRBD1,14,CASSLDRYTYEQYF
TRBV19,TRBJ2-1,.,14,CASREGLTYNEQFF
TRBV10-1,TRBJ1-2,.,13,CASSDSLRDGYTF
TRBV5-1,TRBJ2-3,TRBD2,17,CASSPVLAGGPLDTQYF
TRBV6-6,TRBJ2-1,.,15,CASSFLKLAYNEQFF
TRBV7-8,TRBJ2-7,TRBD2,17,CASSLGKAGGPPYEQYF
TRBV7-9,TRBJ2-1,TRBD2,16,CASSPFSGRMGHEQFF
TRBV6-1,TRBJ1-2,TRBD1,15,CASSGQGGLNRGYTF
TRBV5-1,TRBJ2-5,TRBD1,16,CASSPRPGTEKETQYF
TRBV2,TRBJ1-3,TRBD1,15,CASSPTGASGNTIYF
TRBV18,TRBJ2-1,TRBD2,16,CASSPPGLAGSNEQFF
TRBV29-1,TRBJ2-3,.,13,CSERGFSTDTQYF
TRBV5-1,TRBJ2-5,.,14,CASSLVPVQETQYF
TRBV4-2,TRBJ2-3,.,15,CASSQEGVSGDTQYF
TRBV6-1,TRBJ1-2,.,14,CASTPSREGYGYTF
TRBV18,TRBJ1-2,.,13,CASSNRDTYGYTF
TRBV4-1,TRBJ2-2,TRBD2,16,CASSHASGSSTGELFF
TRBV6-1,TRBJ2-7,TRBD1,13,CASAGTGPFGQYF
TRBV7-2,TRBJ1-4,.,13,CASSLPPADKLFF
TRBV15,TRBJ1-4,.,14,CATSPGGSNEKLFF
TRBV15,TRBJ2-7,.,15,CATSRDPSNPYEQYF
TRBV4-1,TRBJ2-1,TRBD2,14,CASSPLAGGGEQFF
TRBV18,TRBJ2-2,TRBD2,16,CASSPRSGRNVGELFF
TRBV6-5,TRBJ1-1,.,13,CASRITENTEAFF
TRBV18,TRBJ2-2,TRBD2,16,CASSQTSAKNTGELFF
TRBV29-1,TRBJ2-7,.,11,CSLDKSLEQYF